The T cell receptor beta chain under discussion was sequenced for a study of blood T cell repertoires in COVID-19. Study-wide background: PBMCs, B-cell-depleted T cells, or T cells provided the cDNA or gDNA that made up the material.

This CDR3 contains 13 residues. Germline CDR1 and CDR2: MDHEN and SYDVKM. V lost 8 bases, J lost 2 bases, and 12 bases lay in between. Produced via immunoSEQ multiplex PCR; TCRdb's table is partial and in-frame only. The sample has 200,000 or so clones, roughly 82% seen once; the top ten hold 5.2%. This clone has more than one count but fewer than ten. The chain is built from TRBV28 and TRBJ1-2, with D tentatively TRBD1 (5 bases). The source is a woman between 25 and 40 years old with acute or convalescent COVID-19. Sequencing was performed on peripheral blood. Here the CDR3 DNA reads TGTGCCAGCTCCCCGGCAGGGAACTATGGCTACACCTTC. Protein product: CASSPAGNYGYTF.